Below, 25 T cell receptor beta chains from the same sample are listed, as sequenced in a study of regulatory T cells in long-lasting Graves disease. Time point in this sample: newly diagnosed GD, antithyroid drugs for less than 3 months. The TCR library was prepared using RNA isolated from PBMCs. CDR3 regions were amplified by Arm-PCR using iRepertoire HTBI primers to build TCR beta libraries. MiXCR, applied by TCRdb to the multiplex PCR reads, yields one record per CDR3 protein. This sample has about 220,000 distinct CDR3 sequences, with roughly a fifth found just once. A further study also used this sample, focusing on T cells in Graves' hyperthyroidism and ophthalmopathy.

The sample in question was peripheral blood mononuclear cells (PBMCs), obtained at new diagnosis, from a patient treated with antithyroid drugs. These receptors all come from a woman in her twenties or thirties with Graves disease.

This clonotype was observed many times. The chain recombines TRBV20-1 with TRBJ2-7, with D possibly being TRBD2 (6 bases). Germline-derived CDR1 and CDR2 are DFQATT and SNEGSKA (reference sequence). CDR3 length: 14 amino acids. V lost 2 bases and J lost 2, with 13 bases in between. CDR3 sequence (DNA): TGCAGTGCTAGATCCCGGGACTTAACCTACGAGCAGTACTTC. The encoded protein is CSARSRDLTYEQYF.

This chain connects TRBV28 to TRBJ2-7; D may be TRBD1 or TRBD2 (5 bases each). The germline CDR1 and CDR2 sequences are MDHEN and SYDVKM. This CDR3 comprises 16 residues. Trimming cost V 1 base and J 0 bases, with 13 bases left between them. CDR3 residues: CASSLYEKGSSYEQYF. DNA of the CDR3: TGTGCCAGCAGTTTATACGAAAAGGGGAGCTCCTACGAGCAGTACTTC.

Of note for this clonotype: A much larger clone lies a single base off, so this may be a read error. The chain has TRBV30 and TRBJ2-7; TRBD1 agrees at 8 bases. V lost 3 bases to trimming and J lost 6 bases; unmatched junction nucleotides: 16. CDR3 length: 16 residues. CDR1 is GTSNPN, CDR2 SVGIG, per germline (reference sequence). This CDR3 reads CAWSDLTVGQGGEQYF. The CDR3, as DNA: TGTGCCTGGAGCGACCTTACAGTCGGACAGGGAGGCGAGCAGTACTTC. The full variable domain, in which reference TRBV30 and TRBJ2-7 provide the parts outside the CDR3, is SQTIHQWPATLVQPVGSPLSLECTVEGTSNPNLYWYRQAAGRGLQLLFYSVGIGQISSEVPQNLSASRPQDRQFILSSKKLLLSDSGFYLCAWSDLTVGQGGEQYFGPGTRLTVT.

The table lists this clonotype with many counts. The chain employs TRBV27 and TRBJ2-7; TRBD1 is a possible D gene (5 bases). There are 13 residues in the CDR3. The V gene's germline CDR1 is MNHEY and CDR2 SMNVEV (reference sequence). V lost 0 bases and J lost 4, with 7 bases in between. CDR3: CASSLSDSYEQYF. CDR3 nucleotide sequence: TGTGCCAGCAGTTTATCCGACAGTTACGAGCAGTACTTC.

This clonotype showed up many times. The J gene is TRBJ2-3, the V gene TRBV7-8; 12 nucleotides match TRBD1. The CDR3 spans 20 residues. V was pared by 6 bases and J by 3 bases, with 19 bases of the junction left unmatched. Germline CDR1 and CDR2: SGHVS and FQNEAQ. CDR3 amino acids: CASRTSGTGGAGGLTDTQYF. CDR3 bases: TGTGCCAGCAGAACTTCCGGGACAGGGGGCGCGGGAGGATTGACAGATACGCAGTATTTT.

The CDR3 nucleotides are TGTGCCAGCACACCCTGGGGGGGCTCTGGGGCCAACGTCCTGACTTTC. It codes for CASTPWGGSGANVLTF. The rearrangement links TRBV5-4 to TRBJ2-6; 7 nucleotides line up with TRBD2. Unmatched junction bases numbered 6, after V lost 6 bases and J lost 0 bases. Germline values: CDR1 SGHNT, CDR2 YYREEE (reference sequence). The CDR3 sequence is 16 residues long.

This clonotype showed up many times. This sequence joins TRBV20-1 and TRBJ2-5; the D is unclear. The CDR3 has 12 residues. Germline lookup yields CDR1 DFQATT and CDR2 SNEGSKA (reference sequence). V was shortened by 5 bases and J by 4 bases, with 11 bases between the two germline ends. CDR3 in amino acids: CSAPHLGETQYF. The CDR3 bases are TGCAGTGCTCCCCACCTAGGAGAGACCCAGTACTTC.

The chain joins TRBV2 to TRBJ2-7; D gene ambiguous. Germline V lookup: CDR1 SNHLY, CDR2 FYNNEI. The CDR3 contains 14 residues. V was trimmed by 3 bases and J by 1 base, leaving 10 bases between them. CDR3 in amino acids: CASSDRLISYEQYF. The CDR3 DNA sequence: TGTGCCAGCAGTGACAGGCTAATTTCCTACGAGCAGTACTTC.

The sample holds many counts of this clonotype. V usage is TRBV29-1 and J usage is TRBJ2-5; 9 positions agree with TRBD2. CDR3 length: 14 residues. Trimming removed 4 bases from V and 5 bases from J; junction bases left unmatched: 8. Per the germline V gene, CDR1 is SQVTM and CDR2 is ANQGSEA. The CDR3 region is CSVGLGGGAETQYF. CDR3 DNA sequence: TGCAGCGTTGGACTCGGCGGGGGGGCTGAGACCCAGTACTTC.

This clonotype showed up many times. V usage is TRBV6-1 and J usage is TRBJ1-4; D ambiguous. The CDR3 is made up of 14 amino acids. From germline, CDR1 is MNHNS and CDR2 SASEGT. V lost 5 bases, J lost 8 bases, and 15 bases lay in between. CDR3 DNA sequence: TGTGCCAGCAGTCCTCGCCCCCCTGCGGAAAAACTGTTTTTT. Translated: CASSPRPPAEKLFF.

The chain's CDR3 is CASSTGLAGVGELFF. DNA for the CDR3: TGTGCCAGCAGCACCGGACTAGCGGGAGTCGGGGAGCTGTTTTTT. The chain links TRBV11-2 to TRBJ2-2; 13 nucleotides align to TRBD2. The V and J ends lost 5 bases and 7 bases, in that order; junction bases with no gene match: 4. Germline V CDR1 and CDR2: SGHAT, FQNNGV. CDR3 size: 15 residues.

This clonotype was recorded only once. A read error may account for a junction end that differs from germline. The genes are TRBV2 and TRBJ2-3, with 8 bases fitting TRBD1. Germline V CDR1 and CDR2: SNHLY, FYNNEI. This CDR3 is 12 amino acids long. The CDR3, as DNA: TGTGCCAGCAGTGCGGGGACAGGCAGGGGTTTCTTT. It translates to CASSAGTGRGFF. Based on the CDR3 plus reference TRBV2 and TRBJ2-3, the full variable domain is EPEVTQTPSHQVTQMGQEVILRCVPISNHLYFYWYRQILGQKVEFLVSFYNNEISEKSEIFDDQFSVERPDGSNFTLKIRSTKLEDSAMYFCASSAGTGRGFFGPGTRLTVL.

This clonotype was counted many times. The gene calls are TRBV5-1 and TRBJ2-5; D possibly matches TRBD1 or TRBD2 (6 bases each). The CDR3 runs 18 residues. Germline CDR1 SGHRS, CDR2 YFSETQ. V was trimmed by 4 bases and J by 2 bases, leaving 24 bases between them. The CDR3, as DNA: TGCGCCAGCAGCCCGAGGGAGCCGGGGGCGGTCAAACAAGAGACCCAGTACTTC. Residues: CASSPREPGAVKQETQYF.

This clonotype appeared many times. The V and J genes are TRBV6-2 or TRBV6-3 and TRBJ2-3, with D unclear. The CDR3 extends over 15 amino acids. Germline V gene lookup returns CDR1 MNHEY and CDR2 SVGEGT. Trimming left V 5 bases short and J 0 bases short, with 12 bases between. The CDR3 DNA follows: TGTGCCAGCAGTGTAATTATAGCTAGCACAGATACGCAGTATTTT. Translating gives CASSVIIASTDTQYF.

This clonotype has ten or more counts. This chain uses TRBV27 with TRBJ2-5; the D gene is possibly TRBD1 (6 bases). CDR3 size: 15 residues. The V gene's germline CDR1 is MNHEY and CDR2 SMNVEV (reference sequence). V was shortened by 3 bases and J by 5 bases, with 16 bases between the two germline ends. CDR3 DNA sequence: TGTGCCAGCAGTTTTTCTCAGGGGAGAACGGAGACCCAGTACTTC. This gives the protein CASSFSQGRTETQYF.

In its sample, this clonotype was seen many times. This sequence joins TRBV28 and TRBJ1-5; D gene unclear. This CDR3 is built from 17 residues. CDR1 MDHEN and CDR2 SYDVKM come from the germline V gene. V was trimmed by 2 bases and J by 0 bases, leaving 14 bases between them. CDR3 coding DNA: TGTGCCAGCAGTTTAGTCGGGCCAGTTCATAGCAATCAGCCCCAGCATTTT. It specifies CASSLVGPVHSNQPQHF.

This clonotype has at least ten counts. The chain is built from TRBV11-2 and TRBJ2-3; D uncertain. The V end was cut by 1 base, the J end by 4 bases, with 6 bases between. CDR1 and CDR2 (germline): SGHAT, FQNNGV. The CDR3 runs 13 residues. The CDR3 loop is CASSLGVADTQYF. DNA of the CDR3: TGTGCCAGCAGCTTAGGCGTCGCAGATACGCAGTATTTT.

This clonotype was found many times. The V gene is TRBV6-5, the J gene TRBJ2-1; a weak D match, TRBD2 (5 bases). This CDR3 contains 16 residues. Germline V gives CDR1 MNHEY, CDR2 SVGAGI. Trimming took 0 bases from V and 2 from J, leaving 11 bases between them. DNA for the CDR3: TGTGCCAGCAGTTACTCTGCGGGCCTTACCTACAATGAGCAGTTCTTC. Residues: CASSYSAGLTYNEQFF.

In regard to this clonotype: One end of the junction fails to match germline, which may point to a read error. The gene calls are TRBV7-2 and TRBJ2-1, with D possibly being TRBD1 (6 bases). The CDR3 extends over 15 amino acids. The germline CDR1 and CDR2 sequences are SGHTA and FQGNSA. CDR3 DNA: TGTGCCAGCAGCTCAAGGGGGTCCTCGTCGAAGGAGCAGTTCTTT. Protein: CASSSRGSSSKEQFF.

V usage is TRBV5-6 and J usage is TRBJ1-2, with 7 nucleotides matching TRBD1. CDR1 and CDR2 from the germline V gene are SGHDT and YYEEEE. CDR3 length equals 14 residues. With V trimmed by 0 bases and J by 5 bases, 4 bases remained unmatched. CDR3 sequence (DNA): TGTGCCAGCAGCTTGGGACAGGGCCGTTATGGCTACACCTTC. Translation: CASSLGQGRYGYTF. Full variable domain (remainder filled in from reference TRBV5-6 and TRBJ1-2): DAGVTQSPTHLIKTRGQQVTLRCSPKSGHDTVSWYQQALGQGPQFIFQYYEEEERQRGNFPDRFSGHQFPNYSSELNVNALLLGDSALYLCASSLGQGRYGYTFGSGTRLTVV.

This clonotype was seen ten or more times. The J gene is TRBJ2-7, the V gene TRBV20-1; 11 positions match TRBD1. The CDR3 runs 16 residues. CDR1 is DFQATT and CDR2 is SNEGSKA in the germline V gene (reference sequence). V gave up 5 bases and J gave up 4 bases; unmatched junction bases: 13. DNA for the CDR3: TGCAGTGCTGGGCCCCATTGGACAGGGGGCAGGTACGAGCAGTACTTC. This gives the protein CSAGPHWTGGRYEQYF.

This clonotype has just a few counts. The junction and the germline gene differ at one end; a read error may be behind it. The rearrangement links TRBV14 to TRBJ1-2, with unresolved D. The CDR3 runs to 13 residues. In germline, CDR1 is SGHDN, CDR2 FVKESK. DNA for the CDR3: TGTGCCAGCAGCCGGCCGGGAAACTACGGCTACACCTTC. As protein: CASSRPGNYGYTF.

In its sample, this clonotype was seen many times. The chain carries TRBV28 and TRBJ2-2; D tentatively reads TRBD1 or TRBD2 (5 bases each). Germline CDR1 MDHEN, CDR2 SYDVKM. The CDR3 extends over 17 amino acids. V shed 6 bases and J shed 4 bases, with 21 bases lying between them. CDR3: CASSPYSEGALTGELFF. The CDR3 DNA reads as TGTGCCAGCAGCCCATATAGCGAAGGGGCGCTCACCGGGGAGCTGTTTTTT.

Details on this clonotype: Possible read error: a much larger clone is one base away. The chain has TRBV7-8 and TRBJ2-1; D perhaps matches TRBD1 (7 bases). Germline-derived CDR1 and CDR2 are SGHVS and FQNEAQ. CDR3 length: 16 residues. Here the CDR3 DNA reads TGTGCCAGCAGCCACGCGGGACAGTTATTTACGAATGAGCAGTGCTTC. Translating it yields CASSHAGQLFTNEQCF.

This clonotype was picked up many times. This chain joins TRBV20-1 and TRBJ2-7; TRBD1 matches 8 bases. Trimming took 3 bases from V and 7 from J; bases not matched to a gene: 14. Germline CDR1 and CDR2: DFQATT and SNEGSKA (reference sequence). This CDR3 comprises 15 residues. The CDR3 reads CSARTGAPSRGEQYF. The CDR3, as DNA: TGCAGTGCTAGGACAGGGGCCCCAAGTAGAGGGGAGCAGTACTTC.